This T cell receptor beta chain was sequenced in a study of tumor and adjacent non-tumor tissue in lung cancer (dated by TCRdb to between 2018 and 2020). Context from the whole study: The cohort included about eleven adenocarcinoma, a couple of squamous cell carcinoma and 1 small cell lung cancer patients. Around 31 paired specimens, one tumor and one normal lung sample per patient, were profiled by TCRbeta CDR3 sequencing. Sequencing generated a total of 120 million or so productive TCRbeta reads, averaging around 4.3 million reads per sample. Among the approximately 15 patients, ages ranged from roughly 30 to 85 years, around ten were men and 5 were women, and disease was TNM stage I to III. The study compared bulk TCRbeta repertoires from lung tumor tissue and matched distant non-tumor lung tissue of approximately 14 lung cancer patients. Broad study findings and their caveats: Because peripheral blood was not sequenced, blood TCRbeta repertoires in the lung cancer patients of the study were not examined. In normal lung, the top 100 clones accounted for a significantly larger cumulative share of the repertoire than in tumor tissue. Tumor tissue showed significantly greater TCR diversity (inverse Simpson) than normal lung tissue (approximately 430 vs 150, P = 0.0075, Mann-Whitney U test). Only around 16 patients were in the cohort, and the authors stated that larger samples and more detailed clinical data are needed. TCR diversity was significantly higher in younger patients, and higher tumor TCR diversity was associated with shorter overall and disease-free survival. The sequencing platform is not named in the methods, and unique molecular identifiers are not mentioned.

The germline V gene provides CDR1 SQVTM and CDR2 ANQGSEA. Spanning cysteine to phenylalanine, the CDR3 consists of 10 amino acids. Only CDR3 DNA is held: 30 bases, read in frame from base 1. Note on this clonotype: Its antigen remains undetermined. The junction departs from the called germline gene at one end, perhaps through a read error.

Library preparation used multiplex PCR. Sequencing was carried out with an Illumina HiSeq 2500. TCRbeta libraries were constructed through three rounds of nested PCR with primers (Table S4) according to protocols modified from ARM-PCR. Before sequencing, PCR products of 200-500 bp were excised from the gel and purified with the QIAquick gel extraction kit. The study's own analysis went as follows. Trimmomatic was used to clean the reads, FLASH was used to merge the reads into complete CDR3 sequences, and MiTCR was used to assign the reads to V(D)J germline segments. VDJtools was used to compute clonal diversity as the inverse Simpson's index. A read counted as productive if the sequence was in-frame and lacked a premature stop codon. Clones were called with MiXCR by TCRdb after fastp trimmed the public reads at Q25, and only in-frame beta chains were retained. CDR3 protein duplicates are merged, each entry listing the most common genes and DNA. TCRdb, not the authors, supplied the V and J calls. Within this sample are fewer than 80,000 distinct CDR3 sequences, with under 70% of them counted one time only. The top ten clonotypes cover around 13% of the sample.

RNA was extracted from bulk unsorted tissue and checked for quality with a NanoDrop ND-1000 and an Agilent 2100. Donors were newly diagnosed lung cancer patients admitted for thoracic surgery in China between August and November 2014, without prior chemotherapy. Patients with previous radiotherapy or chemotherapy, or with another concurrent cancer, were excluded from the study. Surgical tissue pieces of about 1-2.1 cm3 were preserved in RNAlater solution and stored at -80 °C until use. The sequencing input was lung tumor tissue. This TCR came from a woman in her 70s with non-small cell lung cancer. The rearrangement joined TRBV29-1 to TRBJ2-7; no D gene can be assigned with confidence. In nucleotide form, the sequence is TGCAGCATCGTGCAGTACGAACAGTACTTC. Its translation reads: CSIVQYEQYF.